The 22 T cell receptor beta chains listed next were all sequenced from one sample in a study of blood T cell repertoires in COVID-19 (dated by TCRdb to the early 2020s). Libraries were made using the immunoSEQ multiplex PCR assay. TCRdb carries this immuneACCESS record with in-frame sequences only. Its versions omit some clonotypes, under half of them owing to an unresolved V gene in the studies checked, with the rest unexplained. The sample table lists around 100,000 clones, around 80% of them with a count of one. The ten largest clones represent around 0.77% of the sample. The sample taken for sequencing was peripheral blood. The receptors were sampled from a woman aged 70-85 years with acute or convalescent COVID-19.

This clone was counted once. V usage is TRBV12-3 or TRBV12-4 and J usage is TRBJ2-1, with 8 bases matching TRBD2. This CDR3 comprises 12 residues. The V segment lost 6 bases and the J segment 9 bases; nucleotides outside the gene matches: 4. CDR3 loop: CASSGTRGEQFF. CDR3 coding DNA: TGTGCCAGCAGCGGGACTAGGGGTGAGCAGTTCTTC.

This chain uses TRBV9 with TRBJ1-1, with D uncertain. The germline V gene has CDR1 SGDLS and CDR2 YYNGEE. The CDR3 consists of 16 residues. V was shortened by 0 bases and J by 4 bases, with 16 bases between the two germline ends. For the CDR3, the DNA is TGTGCCAGCAGCGTAGCTGAGAAGTTCGGGTCCACTGAAGCTTTCTTT. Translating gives CASSVAEKFGSTEAFF. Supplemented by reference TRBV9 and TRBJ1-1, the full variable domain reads DSGVTQTPKHLITATGQRVTLRCSPRSGDLSVYWYQQSLDQGLQFLIQYYNGEERAKGNILERFSAQQFPDLHSELNLSSLELGDSALYFCASSVAEKFGSTEAFFGQGTRLTVV.

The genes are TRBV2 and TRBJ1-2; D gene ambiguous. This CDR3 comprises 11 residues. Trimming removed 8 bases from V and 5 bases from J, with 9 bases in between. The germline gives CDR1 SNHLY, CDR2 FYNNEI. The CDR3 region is CASGEVYGYTF. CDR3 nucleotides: TGTGCCAGCGGAGAGGTATATGGCTACACCTTC.

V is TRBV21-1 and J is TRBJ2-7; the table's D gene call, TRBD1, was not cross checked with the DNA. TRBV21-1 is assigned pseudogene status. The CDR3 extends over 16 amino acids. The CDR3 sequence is CNFWCGTGAVSYEQYF. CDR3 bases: TGTAACTTTTGGTGTGGGACAGGGGCCGTCTCCTACGAGCAGTACTTC.

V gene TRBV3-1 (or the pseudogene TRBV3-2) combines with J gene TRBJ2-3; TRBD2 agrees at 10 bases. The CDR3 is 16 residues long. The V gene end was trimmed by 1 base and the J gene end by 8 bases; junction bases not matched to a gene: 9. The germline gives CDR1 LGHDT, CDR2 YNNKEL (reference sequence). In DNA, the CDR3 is TGTGCCAGCAGCCAAGTAACTAGCGGGGCGATCCCTACGCAGTATTTT. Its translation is CASSQVTSGAIPTQYF.

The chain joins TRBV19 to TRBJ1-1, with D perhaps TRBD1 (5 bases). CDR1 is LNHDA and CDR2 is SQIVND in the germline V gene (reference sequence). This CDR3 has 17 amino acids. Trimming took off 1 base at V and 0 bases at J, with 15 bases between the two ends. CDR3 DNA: TGTGCCAGTAGTATAGCGCAGGGCCGGTTTTTGAACACTGAAGCTTTCTTT. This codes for CASSIAQGRFLNTEAFF.

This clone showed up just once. CDR3 residues: CASSAGLAGGPSYEQYF. CDR3 DNA sequence: TGTGCCAGCAGTGCCGGACTAGCGGGAGGCCCCTCCTACGAGCAGTACTTC. The chain employs TRBV27 and TRBJ2-7; 14 nucleotides align to TRBD2. The CDR3 is 17 amino acids. J gave up 0 bases and V 5 bases, and 6 bases lay outside the gene matches. Germline V CDR1 and CDR2: MNHEY, SMNVEV (reference sequence).

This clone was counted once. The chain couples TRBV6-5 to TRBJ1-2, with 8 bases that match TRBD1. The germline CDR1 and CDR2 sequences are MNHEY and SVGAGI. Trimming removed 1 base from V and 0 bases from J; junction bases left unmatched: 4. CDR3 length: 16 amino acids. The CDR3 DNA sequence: TGTGCCAGCAGTTACTATGAGGACAGGGCTAACTATGGCTACACCTTC. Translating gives CASSYYEDRANYGYTF.

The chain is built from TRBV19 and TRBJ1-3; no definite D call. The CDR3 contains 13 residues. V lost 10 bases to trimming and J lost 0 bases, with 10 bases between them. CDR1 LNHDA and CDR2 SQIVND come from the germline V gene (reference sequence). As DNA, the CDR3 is TGTGCCACCGGAGACTACTCTGGAAACACCATATATTTT. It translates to CATGDYSGNTIYF.

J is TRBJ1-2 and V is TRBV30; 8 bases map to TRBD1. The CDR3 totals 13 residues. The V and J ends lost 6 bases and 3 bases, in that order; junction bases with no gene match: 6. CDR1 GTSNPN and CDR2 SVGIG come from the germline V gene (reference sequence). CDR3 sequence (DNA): TGTGCCTGTGCGGACAGGGACGACTATGGCTACACCTTC. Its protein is CACADRDDYGYTF.

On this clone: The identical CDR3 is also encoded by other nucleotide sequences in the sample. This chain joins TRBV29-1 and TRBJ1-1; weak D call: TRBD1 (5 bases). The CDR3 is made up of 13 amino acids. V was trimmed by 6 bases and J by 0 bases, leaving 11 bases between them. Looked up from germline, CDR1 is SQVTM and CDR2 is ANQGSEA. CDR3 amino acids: CSVGRGLNTEAFF. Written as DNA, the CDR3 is TGCAGCGTCGGGAGGGGACTGAACACTGAAGCTTTCTTT.

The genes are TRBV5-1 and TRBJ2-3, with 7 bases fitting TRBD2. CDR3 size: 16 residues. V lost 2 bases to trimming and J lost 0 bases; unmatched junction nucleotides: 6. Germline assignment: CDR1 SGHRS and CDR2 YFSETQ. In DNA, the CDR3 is TGCGCCAGCAGCTTTATGAGCGGGGCTAGCACAGATACGCAGTATTTT. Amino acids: CASSFMSGASTDTQYF.

CDR3 nucleotides: TGTGCCAGCAGTTATAGTGGTGCAACTAATGAAAAACTGTTTTTT. This encodes CASSYSGATNEKLFF. V usage is TRBV6-6 and J usage is TRBJ1-4; the D is unclear. The CDR3 sequence is 15 residues long. Germline V gene sequence: CDR1 MNHNY, CDR2 SVGAGI (reference sequence). Deletions cut 3 bases from V and 0 bases from J, with 8 bases between.

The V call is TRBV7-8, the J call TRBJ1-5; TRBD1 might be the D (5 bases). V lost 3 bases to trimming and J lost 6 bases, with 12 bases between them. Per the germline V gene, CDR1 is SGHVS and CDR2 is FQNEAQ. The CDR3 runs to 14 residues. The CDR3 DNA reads TGTGCCAGCAGCTTGACCAGGGTGGGTCAGCCCCAGCATTTT. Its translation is CASSLTRVGQPQHF.

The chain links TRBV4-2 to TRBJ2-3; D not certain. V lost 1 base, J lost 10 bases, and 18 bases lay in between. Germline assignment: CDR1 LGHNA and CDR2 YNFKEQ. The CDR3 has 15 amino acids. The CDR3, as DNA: TGTGCCAGCAGCCAAGGCCCCCCAACCCAGTCTGCGCAGTATTTT. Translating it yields CASSQGPPTQSAQYF.

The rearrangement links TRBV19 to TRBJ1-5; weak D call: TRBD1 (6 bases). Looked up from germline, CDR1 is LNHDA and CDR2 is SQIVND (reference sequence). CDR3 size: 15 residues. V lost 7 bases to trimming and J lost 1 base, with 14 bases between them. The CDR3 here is CASTPTGWSNQPQHF. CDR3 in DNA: TGTGCCAGTACCCCGACAGGTTGGAGCAATCAGCCCCAGCATTTT.

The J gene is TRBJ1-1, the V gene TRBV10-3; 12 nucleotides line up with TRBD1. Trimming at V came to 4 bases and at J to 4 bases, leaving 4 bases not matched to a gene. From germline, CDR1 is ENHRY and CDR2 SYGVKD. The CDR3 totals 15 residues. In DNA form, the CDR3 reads TGTGCCATCAGTGCGGGACAGGGGGCCGCCACTGAAGCTTTCTTT. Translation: CAISAGQGAATEAFF.

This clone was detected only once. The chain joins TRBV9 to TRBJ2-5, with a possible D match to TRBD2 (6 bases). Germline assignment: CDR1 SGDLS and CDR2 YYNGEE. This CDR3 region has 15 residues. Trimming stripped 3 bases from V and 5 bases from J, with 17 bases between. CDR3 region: CASSGGTVEGETQYF. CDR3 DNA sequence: TGTGCCAGCAGCGGTGGGACGGTGGAGGGGGAGACCCAGTACTTC.

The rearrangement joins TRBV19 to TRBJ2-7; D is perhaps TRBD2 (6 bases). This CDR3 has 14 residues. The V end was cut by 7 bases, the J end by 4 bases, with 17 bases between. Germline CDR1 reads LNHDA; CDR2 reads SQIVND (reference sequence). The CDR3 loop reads CASTAGWEPYEQYF. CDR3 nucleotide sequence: TGTGCCAGTACTGCGGGGTGGGAGCCTTACGAGCAGTACTTC.

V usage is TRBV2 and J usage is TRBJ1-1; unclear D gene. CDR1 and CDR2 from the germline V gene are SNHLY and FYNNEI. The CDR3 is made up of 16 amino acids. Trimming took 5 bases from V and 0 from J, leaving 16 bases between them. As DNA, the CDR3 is TGTGCCAGCAGTCGAAGCGGCAGCTTCATGAACACTGAAGCTTTCTTT. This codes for CASSRSGSFMNTEAFF.

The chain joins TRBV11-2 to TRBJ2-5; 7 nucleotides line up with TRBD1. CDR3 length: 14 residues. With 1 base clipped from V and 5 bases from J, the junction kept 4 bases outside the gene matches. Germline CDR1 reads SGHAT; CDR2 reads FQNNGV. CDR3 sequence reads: CASSLVGGTETQYF. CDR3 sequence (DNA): TGTGCCAGCAGCTTAGTAGGGGGCACGGAGACCCAGTACTTC.

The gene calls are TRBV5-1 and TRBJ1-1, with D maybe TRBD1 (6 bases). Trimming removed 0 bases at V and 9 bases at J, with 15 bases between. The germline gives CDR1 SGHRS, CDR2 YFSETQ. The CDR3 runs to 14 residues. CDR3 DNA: TGCGCCAGCAGCTTGGATCAGACAGGACGTAAAGCTTTCTTT. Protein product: CASSLDQTGRKAFF.